The 6 T cell receptor beta chains below come from one sample, sequenced in a study of patients with pleural tuberculosis. In TCRdb, the reads were re-called with MiXCR into one record per CDR3 protein. Counted here are roughly 27,000 distinct CDR3 sequences, about 20% occurring once; the ten biggest clones make up about 3.5%. The sample consisted of peripheral blood. These receptor sequences come from a human donor with pleural tuberculosis.

Worth noting for this clonotype: The germline gene is not matched at one end of the junction; a read error may be the cause. This chain connects TRBV4-1 to TRBJ2-2, with D possibly matching TRBD2 (5 bases). The CDR3 spans 14 residues. Germline CDR1 MGHRA, CDR2 YSYEKL. DNA of the CDR3: TGCGCCAGTAGCCAAGAACTAGTCGCCGGGGAGCTGTTTTTT. Encoded protein: CASSQELVAGELFF.

In its sample, this clonotype was seen many times. DNA of the CDR3: TGTGCCAGCAGCTTCTTTCCTAGCGGGGGCTACGAGCAGTACTTC. The encoded protein is CASSFFPSGGYEQYF. The rearrangement links TRBV7-2 to TRBJ2-7; 10 bases agree with TRBD2. Germline assignment: CDR1 SGHTA and CDR2 FQGNSA. V trimming: 3 bases; J trimming: 3 bases; junction bases outside the gene matches: 5. The CDR3 has 15 residues.

This clonotype has a count of ten or more. This rearrangement joins TRBV5-6 to TRBJ1-2, with a weak D call TRBD1 (5 bases). This CDR3 has 13 residues. In germline, CDR1 is SGHDT, CDR2 YYEEEE. Deletions cut 0 bases from V and 3 bases from J, with 6 bases between. CDR3 sequence reads: CASSLDRHYGYTF. The CDR3 nucleotides are TGTGCCAGCAGCTTGGACAGGCACTATGGCTACACCTTC.

This clonotype was detected many times. The chain joins TRBV4-3 to TRBJ1-5; possible D gene TRBD1, 6 bases. V was pared by 0 bases and J by 8 bases, with 17 bases between. Germline lookup yields CDR1 LGHNA and CDR2 YSLEER. The CDR3 has 16 residues. CDR3 region: CASSQEVGAGGEPQHF. The CDR3 nucleotides are TGCGCCAGCAGCCAAGAAGTGGGGGCCGGAGGAGAGCCCCAGCATTTT.

This clonotype was seen at least ten times. In nucleotides, the CDR3 is TGCAGTGCTAGAGATTCTCGCGGGAATCAGCCCCAGCATTTT. It yields the protein CSARDSRGNQPQHF. The chain couples TRBV20-1 to TRBJ1-5, with D hard to call. Germline-derived CDR1 and CDR2 are DFQATT and SNEGSKA (reference sequence). Trimming cost V 0 bases and J 4 bases, with 10 bases left between them. The CDR3 is 14 amino acids.

This clonotype came up many times. The chain links TRBV6-5 to TRBJ2-1, with TRBD1 identical over 7 bases. CDR1 and CDR2 (germline): MNHEY, SVGAGI. There are 14 residues in the CDR3. V gave up 2 bases and J gave up 6 bases; unmatched junction bases: 4. The CDR3 protein is CASSYAGTANEQFF. CDR3 coding DNA: TGTGCCAGCAGTTACGCCGGGACAGCCAATGAGCAGTTCTTC.